This is a list of T cell receptor beta chains from one sample in a study of shared clonotypes between healthy human individuals. The assay was immunoSEQ multiplex PCR, and TCRdb's table has in-frame clones only and misses some. The profile shows approximately 1.5 million clones, approximately 98.5% of them singletons. Sequencing used naive CD4+ T cells sorted from blood. Source of these receptors: a man aged 25 to 40 in good health. Both conserved end residues are part of each CDR3. The D gene is left open where the match is weak. Clone size is given for some rows only: seen once, a few or many times, or a class if the clone is expanded.

D gene: TRBD1; clone size: .; V gene: TRBV5-4; J gene: TRBJ2-3; CDR3 protein: CASSSGQGVTDTQYF; CDR3 DNA: TGTGCCAGCAGCTCTGGACAGGGAGTCACAGATACGCAGTATTTT
D gene: .; clone size: .; V gene: TRBV5-5; J gene: TRBJ2-7; CDR3 protein: CASAPGGRGTYEQYF; CDR3 DNA: TGTGCCAGCGCTCCCGGGGGGCGAGGGACCTACGAGCAGTACTTC
D gene: TRBD1; clone size: .; V gene: TRBV28; J gene: TRBJ1-5; CDR3 protein: CASSSPRQGDAFGPQHF; CDR3 DNA: TGTGCCAGCAGTTCCCCGCGACAGGGGGACGCGTTTGGGCCCCAGCATTTT
D gene: .; clone size: .; V gene: TRBV6-1; J gene: TRBJ2-7; CDR3 protein: CASSEYEVSPWREQYF; CDR3 DNA: TGTGCCAGCAGTGAATATGAGGTGTCCCCCTGGCGCGAGCAGTACTTC
D gene: .; clone size: once; V gene: TRBV6-6; J gene: TRBJ2-7; CDR3 protein: CASSYQGLYEQYF; CDR3 DNA: TGTGCCAGCAGTTACCAGGGGCTCTACGAGCAGTACTTC
D gene: .; clone size: .; V gene: TRBV19; J gene: TRBJ2-7; CDR3 protein: CASSTMAGGEQYF; CDR3 DNA: TGTGCCAGTAGCACCATGGCTGGTGGCGAGCAGTACTTC
D gene: .; clone size: .; V gene: TRBV28; J gene: TRBJ2-7; CDR3 protein: CASSFRRDTQYEQYF; CDR3 DNA: TGTGCCAGCAGTTTTAGGAGGGACACACAATACGAGCAGTACTTC
D gene: .; clone size: .; V gene: TRBV7-9; J gene: TRBJ2-5; CDR3 protein: CASSLGRQETQYF; CDR3 DNA: TGTGCCAGCAGCTTAGGAAGACAAGAGACCCAGTACTTC
D gene: .; clone size: .; V gene: TRBV11-2; J gene: TRBJ1-4; CDR3 protein: CASSLTDWGEKLFF; CDR3 DNA: TGTGCCAGCAGCTTGACAGATTGGGGAGAAAAACTGTTTTTT
D gene: .; clone size: .; V gene: TRBV5-6; J gene: TRBJ2-5; CDR3 protein: CASRRDFSTSQETQYF; CDR3 DNA: TGTGCCAGCAGAAGGGACTTTTCGACCTCCCAAGAGACCCAGTACTTC
D gene: TRBD1; clone size: once; V gene: TRBV16; J gene: TRBJ1-5; CDR3 protein: CASSQVTGLEKPQHF; CDR3 DNA: TGTGCCAGCAGCCAAGTGACAGGGTTGGAAAAGCCCCAGCATTTT
D gene: .; clone size: .; V gene: TRBV6-1; J gene: TRBJ2-3; CDR3 protein: CASSVGASTDTQYF; CDR3 DNA: TGTGCCAGCAGTGTCGGGGCTAGCACAGATACGCAGTATTTT
D gene: .; clone size: .; V gene: TRBV7-9; J gene: TRBJ2-3; CDR3 protein: CASSLGGSHASTDTQYF; CDR3 DNA: TGTGCCAGCAGCTTAGGAGGCAGCCATGCTAGCACAGATACGCAGTATTTT
D gene: TRBD1; clone size: .; V gene: TRBV7-2; J gene: TRBJ2-3; CDR3 protein: CASSPRRTGGPDTQYF; CDR3 DNA: TGTGCCAGCAGCCCTAGACGGACAGGGGGCCCAGATACGCAGTATTTT
D gene: .; clone size: .; V gene: TRBV5-1; J gene: TRBJ1-4; CDR3 protein: CASSLEGTPAEKLFF; CDR3 DNA: TGCGCCAGCAGCTTGGAGGGGACACCGGCCGAAAAACTGTTTTTT
D gene: TRBD2; clone size: .; V gene: TRBV19; J gene: TRBJ2-5; CDR3 protein: CASGPAGLQETQYF; CDR3 DNA: TGTGCCAGTGGGCCAGCGGGACTACAAGAGACCCAGTACTTC
D gene: .; clone size: .; V gene: TRBV6-5; J gene: TRBJ1-1; CDR3 protein: CASSYFGEAFF; CDR3 DNA: TGTGCCAGCAGTTACTTCGGGGAAGCTTTCTTT
D gene: .; clone size: once; V gene: TRBV15; J gene: TRBJ2-6; CDR3 protein: CASSLSGANVLTF; CDR3 DNA: TGTGCCTCCAGTCTCTCTGGGGCCAACGTCCTGACTTTC
D gene: TRBD1; clone size: .; V gene: TRBV2; J gene: TRBJ2-7; CDR3 protein: CASSDGTGPREQYF; CDR3 DNA: TGTGCCAGCAGTGACGGGACAGGCCCTCGCGAGCAGTACTTC
D gene: .; clone size: .; V gene: TRBV5-3; J gene: TRBJ1-1; CDR3 protein: CARSLGRENTEAFF; CDR3 DNA: TGTGCCAGAAGCTTGGGAAGGGAGAACACTGAAGCTTTCTTT
D gene: .; clone size: .; V gene: TRBV5-6; J gene: TRBJ2-3; CDR3 protein: CASSLAQLSTDTQYF; CDR3 DNA: TGTGCCAGCAGCTTGGCTCAATTATCCACAGATACGCAGTATTTT
D gene: .; clone size: .; V gene: TRBV5-1; J gene: TRBJ2-3; CDR3 protein: CASSLESDTQYF; CDR3 DNA: TGCGCCAGCAGCTTGGAATCAGATACGCAGTATTTT